Listed below are T cell receptor beta chains from one sample, sequenced in a study of beta chain features in type 1 diabetes. Profiling relied on immunoSEQ multiplex PCR, and the TCRdb table lists in-frame clones only, not all of them. The top ten clones hold less than 0.85% of a sample with 150,000 to 190,000 clones, roughly 8.1% of them seen once. Sequencing was carried out using central memory CD4+ T cells from blood. All receptors come from a man aged 18 to 30 in good health. The CDR3 runs from the conserved cysteine through the conserved F or W. Fields, in order: clone size, J gene, D gene, CDR3 length, V gene, CDR3 protein, CDR3 DNA. A D gene is named only where the DNA matches it firmly. A row's size may be missing; if present it is once, few, many or a size class.

- | TRBJ2-2 | - | 16 | TRBV9 | CASSVVEGSNTGELFF | TGTGCCAGCAGCGTAGTGGAGGGATCGAACACCGGGGAGCTGTTTTTT
few | TRBJ1-2 | - | 15 | TRBV4-2 | CASSHSQGSHYGYTF | TGTGCCAGCAGCCATTCACAGGGCTCGCACTATGGCTACACCTTC
- | TRBJ1-2 | - | 13 | TRBV5-1 | CASSLTPNYGYTF | TGCGCCAGCAGCTTAACACCTAACTATGGCTACACCTTC
few | TRBJ2-3 | TRBD1 | 15 | TRBV4-2 | CASSFVTGGTDTQYF | TGTGCCAGCAGCTTTGTGACAGGGGGGACAGATACGCAGTATTTT
- | TRBJ1-3 | - | 12 | TRBV7-9 | CASSPSGNTIYF | TGTGCCAGCAGCCCCTCCGGAAACACCATATATTTT
many | TRBJ2-2 | TRBD1 | 12 | TRBV29-1 | CSGGQLNGELFF | TGCAGCGGGGGACAGTTAAACGGGGAGCTGTTTTTT
few | TRBJ2-7 | TRBD1 | 15 | TRBV7-9 | CASSSRQGGSYEQYF | TGTGCCAGCAGCTCAAGACAGGGTGGCTCCTACGAGCAGTACTTC
few | TRBJ1-6 | - | 14 | TRBV7-3 | CASSLAPGDSPLHF | TGTGCCAGCAGCCTTGCTCCGGGAGATTCACCCCTCCACTTT
few | TRBJ1-1 | TRBD1 | 13 | TRBV28 | CASRGQMNTEAFF | TGTGCCAGCAGGGGACAGATGAACACTGAAGCTTTCTTT
few | TRBJ1-5 | - | 13 | TRBV2 | CASRQDSNQPQHF | TGTGCCAGCAGGCAGGATAGCAATCAGCCCCAGCATTTT
many | TRBJ2-7 | TRBD2 | 15 | TRBV5-1 | CASSLELAGSYEQYF | TGCGCCAGCAGCTTGGAACTAGCGGGCTCCTACGAGCAGTACTTC
- | TRBJ1-4 | TRBD1 | 13 | TRBV29-1 | CSVGQGVEEKLFF | TGCAGCGTGGGACAGGGTGTGGAGGAAAAACTGTTTTTT
- | TRBJ1-5 | TRBD1 | 15 | TRBV7-2 | CASSPGQGGSQPQHF | TGTGCCAGCAGCCCCGGTCAGGGGGGAAGTCAGCCCCAGCATTTT
once | TRBJ2-2 | TRBD2 | 16 | TRBV9 | CASSVDPGGNTGELFF | TGTGCCAGCAGCGTAGACCCGGGGGGAAACACCGGGGAGCTGTTTTTT
few | TRBJ2-7 | TRBD1 | 11 | TRBV2 | CASTGQGRQYF | TGTGCCAGCACTGGACAGGGTCGGCAGTACTTC
- | TRBJ2-1 | TRBD2 | 16 | TRBV5-5 | CASSLDLAGDYNEQFF | TGTGCCAGCAGCTTAGACCTAGCGGGGGATTACAATGAGCAGTTCTTC
- | TRBJ2-1 | - | 14 | TRBV19 | CASSVRGIYNEQFF | TGTGCCAGTAGTGTACGGGGTATTTACAATGAGCAGTTCTTC
- | TRBJ2-1 | TRBD2 | 14 | TRBV6-5 | CASSYPGLAGRQFF | TGTGCCAGCAGTTACCCGGGACTAGCGGGAAGACAGTTCTTC
- | TRBJ2-7 | - | 16 | TRBV5-1 | CASSFRGTPASYEQYF | TGCGCCAGCAGCTTTCGCGGTACCCCCGCCTCCTACGAGCAGTACTTC
- | TRBJ2-1 | TRBD2 | 15 | TRBV11-2 | CASSSSGRREGEQFF | TGTGCCAGCAGCTCTAGCGGGAGGAGGGAAGGTGAGCAGTTCTTC
few | TRBJ2-2 | - | 15 | TRBV30 | CAWSSTRGGTGELFF | TGTGCCTGGAGTAGTACTAGGGGGGGAACCGGGGAGCTGTTTTTT
many | TRBJ2-2 | - | 13 | TRBV30 | CAWSVRGSGELFF | TGTGCCTGGAGTGTTCGAGGTTCCGGGGAGCTGTTTTTT
- | TRBJ2-7 | - | 12 | TRBV28 | CASTGALYEQYF | TGTGCCAGCACTGGGGCCCTCTACGAGCAGTACTTC
- | TRBJ1-3 | - | 15 | TRBV18 | CASSPRGFSGNTIYF | TGTGCCAGCTCACCACGCGGATTCTCTGGAAACACCATATATTTT
- | TRBJ2-3 | TRBD2 | 15 | TRBV7-3 | CASSLERGGTDTQYF | TGTGCCAGCAGCTTAGAGCGGGGGGGCACAGATACGCAGTATTTT
- | TRBJ2-5 | TRBD2 | 15 | TRBV5-1 | CASSSGRDPQETQYF | TGCGCCAGCAGCTCTGGGAGGGACCCCCAAGAGACCCAGTACTTC
- | TRBJ2-5 | TRBD1 | 15 | TRBV15 | CATSRDRGQGETQYF | TGTGCCACCAGCAGAGATCGGGGACAGGGAGAGACCCAGTACTTC
- | TRBJ2-5 | - | 13 | TRBV7-3 | CASSFGSKETQYF | TGTGCCAGCAGCTTCGGTTCCAAAGAGACCCAGTACTTC
- | TRBJ2-7 | - | 12 | TRBV7-9 | CASSSTGYEQYF | TGTGCCAGCAGTTCGACAGGCTACGAGCAGTACTTC
many | TRBJ1-5 | - | 14 | TRBV30 | CAWSFRGGNQPQHF | TGTGCCTGGAGTTTTCGGGGTGGCAATCAGCCCCAGCATTTT
- | TRBJ2-3 | - | 15 | TRBV6-6 | CASSHVWGGTDTQYF | TGTGCCAGCAGCCACGTGTGGGGGGGCACAGATACGCAGTATTTT
- | TRBJ2-2 | - | 14 | TRBV6-5 | CASSPRGLGGELFF | TGTGCCAGCAGCCCCCGAGGGTTGGGCGGGGAGCTGTTTTTT
- | TRBJ2-2 | TRBD2 | 15 | TRBV19 | CASSTRGGGTGELFF | TGTGCCAGTAGTACCCGCGGGGGAGGTACCGGGGAGCTGTTTTTT
- | TRBJ2-1 | - | 13 | TRBV2 | CASESRHGNEQFF | TGTGCCAGCGAGTCTAGGCACGGCAATGAGCAGTTCTTC
- | TRBJ2-1 | - | 14 | TRBV6-1 | CASSGQTGSGEQFF | TGTGCCAGCAGTGGGCAGACAGGGAGCGGGGAGCAGTTCTTC
few | TRBJ2-1 | - | 16 | TRBV7-2 | CASTPSRLGSYNEQFF | TGTGCCAGCACCCCATCTAGGCTAGGCTCCTACAATGAGCAGTTCTTC
few | TRBJ2-7 | - | 15 | TRBV16 | CASSQPRGASYEQYF | TGTGCCAGCAGCCAACCTCGCGGGGCCTCCTACGAGCAGTACTTC
- | TRBJ2-3 | - | 16 | TRBV5-1 | CASSLDPSAGSDTQYF | TGCGCCAGCAGCTTGGACCCTTCCGCGGGGTCAGATACGCAGTATTTT
- | TRBJ1-2 | TRBD1 | 15 | TRBV6-1 | CASNYQGQGDYGYTF | TGTGCCAGCAACTACCAGGGACAGGGAGACTATGGCTACACCTTC
many | TRBJ2-5 | TRBD1 | 16 | TRBV7-9 | CASSSGDRGLRETQYF | TGTGCCAGCAGCTCCGGGGACAGGGGGCTTCGAGAGACCCAGTACTTC
- | TRBJ2-7 | - | 15 | TRBV10-3 | CAIRPGQRSSYEQYF | TGTGCCATCAGACCGGGACAAAGGAGCTCCTACGAGCAGTACTTC
few | TRBJ1-5 | TRBD1 | 13 | TRBV11-2 | CASSPDRDQPQHF | TGTGCCAGCAGCCCGGACAGGGATCAGCCCCAGCATTTT
- | TRBJ2-2 | - | 14 | TRBV15 | CATSRGDFTGELFF | TGTGCCACCAGCAGGGGGGACTTTACCGGGGAGCTGTTTTTT
few | TRBJ2-3 | TRBD2 | 14 | TRBV6-1 | CASKTSGGTDTQYF | TGTGCCAGCAAGACTAGCGGGGGCACAGATACGCAGTATTTT
- | TRBJ1-5 | - | 16 | TRBV9 | CASSAGTQTSNQPQHF | TGTGCCAGCAGCGCCGGTACACAGACTAGCAATCAGCCCCAGCATTTT